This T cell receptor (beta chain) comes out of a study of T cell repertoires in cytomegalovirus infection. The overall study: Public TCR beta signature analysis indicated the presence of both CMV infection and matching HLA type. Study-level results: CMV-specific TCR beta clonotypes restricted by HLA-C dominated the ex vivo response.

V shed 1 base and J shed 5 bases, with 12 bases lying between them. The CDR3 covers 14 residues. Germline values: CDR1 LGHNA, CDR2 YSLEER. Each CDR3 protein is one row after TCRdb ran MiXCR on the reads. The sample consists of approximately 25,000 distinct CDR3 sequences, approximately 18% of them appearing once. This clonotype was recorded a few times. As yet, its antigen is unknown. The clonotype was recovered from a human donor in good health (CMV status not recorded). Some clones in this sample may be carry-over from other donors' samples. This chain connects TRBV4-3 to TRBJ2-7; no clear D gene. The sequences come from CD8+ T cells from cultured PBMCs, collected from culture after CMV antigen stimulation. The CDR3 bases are TGCGCCAGCAGCCAAGGCCTCATACTGGACGAGCAGTACTTC. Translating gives CASSQGLILDEQYF.